One and the same sample provided the 28 T cell receptor beta chains below, sequenced in a study of blood T cell repertoires in COVID-19. Only in-frame clones appear in the TCRdb table, and some are missing; sequencing was by immunoSEQ multiplex PCR. Altogether 200,000 to 250,000 clones are present, around 81% being singletons, with the ten largest covering more than 8.5%. Sequenced sample: PBMCs or T cells enriched from blood (not recorded which). The receptors come from a woman in her forties or fifties with acute COVID-19.

This clone was counted at least ten times. The chain uses TRBV6-2 or TRBV6-3 and TRBJ1-5; 8 nucleotides match TRBD1. Trimming cost V 5 bases and J 5 bases; bases outside gene matches: 5. In germline, CDR1 is MNHEY, CDR2 SVGEGT. The CDR3 loop spans 14 amino acids. The CDR3, as DNA: TGTGCCAGCAGTACGGCAGGGGGCTATCAGCCCCAGCATTTT. Residues: CASSTAGGYQPQHF.

The chain couples TRBV7-9 to TRBJ1-1, with D perhaps TRBD1 (5 bases). V was clipped by 4 bases and J by 4 bases, with 13 bases between them. The length of the CDR3 is 14 residues. CDR1 is SEHNR and CDR2 is FQNEAQ in the germline V gene (reference sequence). The CDR3 DNA reads TGTGCCAGCAGCTCGCGGGGGACTGCCACTGAAGCTTTCTTT. Its protein is CASSSRGTATEAFF.

This clone was seen more than once but under ten times. V is TRBV18 and J is TRBJ2-1; D unclear. The germline CDR1 and CDR2 sequences are KGHSH and LQKENI. The CDR3 sequence is 14 residues long. Trimming removed 2 bases from V and 5 bases from J, with 10 bases in between. CDR3 region: CASSPIGEHNEQFF. The DNA of the CDR3 is TGTGCCAGCTCACCAATTGGAGAACACAATGAGCAGTTCTTC.

The V and J genes are TRBV28 and TRBJ1-5; D gene unclear. V was pared by 8 bases and J by 0 bases, with 8 bases between. This CDR3 is built from 13 residues. CDR1 and CDR2 (germline): MDHEN, SYDVKM. CDR3 sequence (DNA): TGTGCCAGCTTAGAAGTTAGCAATCAGCCCCAGCATTTT. Translated, it gives CASLEVSNQPQHF.

The rearrangement uses TRBV7-8 and TRBJ1-4; tentatively, D is TRBD1 (6 bases). The CDR3 loop spans 15 amino acids. Trimming stripped 5 bases from V and 3 bases from J, with 13 bases between. Germline V gene lookup returns CDR1 SGHVS and CDR2 FQNEAQ. The CDR3 region has the DNA TGTGCCAGCAGCAAATTTACAGGGTCTAATGAAAAACTGTTTTTT. Residues: CASSKFTGSNEKLFF. Looking up the rest from reference TRBV7-8 and TRBJ1-4 gives the full variable domain: GAGVSQSPRYKVAKRGQDVALRCDPISGHVSLFWYQQALGQGPEFLTYFQNEAQLDKSGLPSDRFFAERPEGSVSTLKIQRTQQEDSAVYLCASSKFTGSNEKLFFGSGTQLSVL.

The rearrangement joins TRBV7-3 to TRBJ2-1, with TRBD2 matching over 11 bases. The CDR3 spans 15 residues. The trim removed 2 bases at V and 7 bases at J, leaving 4 bases unmatched. The germline gives CDR1 SGHTA, CDR2 FQGTGA. In nucleotides, the CDR3 is TGTGCCAGCAGCTTAGGACTAGCGGGTTTGAATGAGCAGTTCTTC. It yields the protein CASSLGLAGLNEQFF.

The chain couples TRBV24-1 to TRBJ1-2; D not certain. Per the germline V gene, CDR1 is KGHDR and CDR2 is SFDVKD. The V end was cut by 2 bases, the J end by 7 bases, with 19 bases between. The CDR3 sequence is 16 residues long. The CDR3 here is CATSDSYPGRRAGYTF. The CDR3 DNA follows: TGTGCCACCAGTGATTCCTATCCTGGCAGGCGTGCTGGCTACACCTTC.

The chain links TRBV5-6 to TRBJ2-7; no definite D call. Per the germline V gene, CDR1 is SGHDT and CDR2 is YYEEEE. CDR3 length: 15 residues. V was trimmed by 4 bases and J by 1 base, leaving 15 bases between them. CDR3 loop: CASSRWALGSYEQYF. In DNA, the CDR3 is TGTGCCAGCAGCCGCTGGGCCCTCGGTTCCTACGAGCAGTACTTC.

The rearrangement links TRBV10-1 to TRBJ1-4; D is ambiguous. V was trimmed by 4 bases and J by 3 bases, leaving 6 bases between them. CDR3 size: 13 residues. Germline V gene lookup returns CDR1 WNHNN and CDR2 SYGVQD (reference sequence). The CDR3 reads CASSAPANEKLFF. CDR3 nucleotides: TGCGCCAGCAGTGCGCCGGCTAATGAAAAACTGTTTTTT.

The rearrangement links TRBV2 to TRBJ2-1; the D gene is possibly TRBD1 (7 bases). Per the germline V gene, CDR1 is SNHLY and CDR2 is FYNNEI. There are 13 residues in the CDR3. V gave up 6 bases and J gave up 15 bases, with 21 bases separating them. The CDR3 DNA sequence: TGTGCCAGCAGCGACGTGACTAGAAGGGGGCCGTTCTTC. Translated, it gives CASSDVTRRGPFF.

V usage is TRBV28 and J usage is TRBJ2-7; D is possibly TRBD1 (6 bases). The ends were cut back, 4 bases at V and 2 bases at J, with 15 bases in the middle. CDR1 MDHEN and CDR2 SYDVKM come from the germline V gene. CDR3 size: 15 residues. The CDR3 DNA reads TGTGCCAGCAGTTCCTACAGGGAGATAACCTACGAGCAGTACTTC. It is translated as CASSSYREITYEQYF.

This clone came up many times. The CDR3 is CASSLSGPQHF. The CDR3 nucleotides read TGTGCCAGCAGTTTATCAGGGCCCCAGCATTTT. The chain couples TRBV12-3 or TRBV12-4 to TRBJ1-5, with D unclear. The CDR3 is 11 residues long. Trimming removed 2 bases from V and 9 bases from J, with 5 bases in between.

This chain joins TRBV7-2 and TRBJ2-5; the D gene is possibly TRBD1 (5 bases). Between the trimmed V and J ends, which lost 5 bases and 10 bases, there was a span of 14 bases. CDR1 is SGHTA and CDR2 is FQGNSA in the germline V gene. The CDR3 sequence is 12 residues long. CDR3 loop: CASSPRDLIQYF. In nucleotides, the CDR3 is TGTGCCAGCAGCCCCAGGGATCTTATCCAGTACTTC.

The chain recombines TRBV7-8 with TRBJ2-7; 8 nucleotides match TRBD1. The germline V gene encodes CDR1 SGHVS and CDR2 FQNEAQ. The V and J ends lost 6 bases and 6 bases, in that order; junction bases with no gene match: 7. The CDR3 contains 13 residues. The CDR3 DNA sequence: TGTGCCAGCAGTAGGACAGGGCCTTTCGAGCAGTACTTC. Translation: CASSRTGPFEQYF.

V and J are TRBV27 and TRBJ2-5, with 10 bases that match TRBD2. Germline V lookup: CDR1 MNHEY, CDR2 SMNVEV (reference sequence). V was pared by 6 bases and J by 5 bases, with 12 bases of the junction left unmatched. The length of the CDR3 is 16 residues. CDR3 in DNA: TGTGCCAGCAGCTCCCTAGCGGGGGTGACGGTGGAGACCCAGTACTTC. Translated: CASSSLAGVTVETQYF.

Comment on this clone: This sequence may be a read error, since a much larger clone differs from it by one base. The rearrangement joins TRBV6-4 to TRBJ2-3, with 8 bases that match TRBD1. The germline gives CDR1 MRHNA, CDR2 SNTAGT. This CDR3 has 13 amino acids. Germline trimming cut 5 bases from V and 3 bases from J; bases unmatched to any gene: 1. As DNA, the CDR3 is TGTGCCAGCAGTACAGGGGGAACAGATACGCAGTATTTT. Its translation: CASSTGGTDTQYF.

The rearrangement joins TRBV28 to TRBJ1-4; D is undetermined. The length of the CDR3 is 14 residues. Germline CDR1 reads MDHEN; CDR2 reads SYDVKM. The germline V and J ends were trimmed by 6 bases and 0 bases, with 8 bases remaining between them. The DNA of the CDR3 is TGTGCCAGCAGGTACAGTGCAACTAATGAAAAACTGTTTTTT. Amino acid sequence: CASRYSATNEKLFF.

The chain couples TRBV14 to TRBJ2-5; 7 bases are shared with TRBD1. Germline CDR1 SGHDN, CDR2 FVKESK. J was trimmed by 5 bases and V by 1 base; bases with no gene match: 10. The CDR3 is made up of 16 amino acids. In DNA form, the CDR3 reads TGTGCCAGCAGCCAAGTGGGCAGGGGGTCAAGGGAGACCCAGTACTTC. Protein sequence: CASSQVGRGSRETQYF.

This rearrangement joins TRBV28 to TRBJ1-1, with 11 bases that match TRBD1. Germline values: CDR1 MDHEN, CDR2 SYDVKM. The CDR3 contains 16 residues. V gave up 4 bases and J gave up 4 bases; unmatched junction bases: 8. The CDR3 spells CASSSSPGQGVTEAFF. The CDR3, as DNA: TGTGCCAGCAGTTCCTCTCCGGGACAGGGGGTCACTGAAGCTTTCTTT.

V and J are TRBV18 and TRBJ2-1; 8 bases map to TRBD1. CDR3 length: 17 residues. J lost 3 bases, V lost 2 bases, and 9 bases had no gene match. Germline lookup yields CDR1 KGHSH and CDR2 LQKENI. This CDR3 is CASSPRTGSGLYNEQFF. The CDR3 region has the DNA TGTGCCAGCTCACCAAGGACAGGGAGTGGTCTCTACAATGAGCAGTTCTTC.

The table lists this clone with a count of one. The chain is built from TRBV19 and TRBJ2-1; a possible D gene is TRBD1 (6 bases). Trimming took off 11 bases at V and 0 bases at J, with 14 bases between the two ends. In germline, CDR1 is LNHDA, CDR2 SQIVND (reference sequence). The CDR3 length is 14 residues. The CDR3 region is CAAQGKGSYNEQFF. The DNA of the CDR3 is TGTGCCGCACAGGGAAAGGGCTCCTACAATGAGCAGTTCTTC.

This rearrangement joins TRBV3-1 (or the pseudogene TRBV3-2) to TRBJ2-2; possible D gene TRBD2, 5 bases. V was pared by 7 bases and J by 5 bases, with 17 bases between. CDR1 and CDR2 (germline): LGHDT, YNNKEL (reference sequence). This CDR3 spans 15 amino acids. The DNA for the CDR3 is TGTGCCAGCAAGAATCCCGGGATTAAAACCGGGGAGCTGTTTTTT. This gives the protein CASKNPGIKTGELFF.

This chain connects TRBV5-5 to TRBJ2-7; a weak D match, TRBD2 (7 bases). V was clipped by 3 bases and J by 3 bases, with 13 bases between them. Germline loops: CDR1 SGHKS, CDR2 YYEKEE (reference sequence). CDR3 length: 14 amino acids. The CDR3: CASSWEGTYYEQYF. The CDR3 DNA reads TGTGCCAGCAGCTGGGAGGGGACATACTACGAGCAGTACTTC.

The chain is built from TRBV19 and TRBJ2-3, with D perhaps matching TRBD1 (5 bases). Germline V gene lookup returns CDR1 LNHDA and CDR2 SQIVND (reference sequence). This CDR3 is built from 13 residues. Trimming left V 7 bases short and J 0 bases short, with 8 bases between. Written as DNA, the CDR3 is TGTGCCAGTAACTCAGGGAGCACAGATACGCAGTATTTT. Translation: CASNSGSTDTQYF.

This sequence joins TRBV11-3 and TRBJ2-1; the match to TRBD2 covers 11 bases. Germline V gives CDR1 SGHNT, CDR2 YENEEA. The CDR3 is 15 residues long. V trimming: 5 bases; J trimming: 2 bases; junction bases outside the gene matches: 2. The CDR3 sequence is CASSISGGAYNEQFF. CDR3 bases: TGTGCCAGCAGCATTAGCGGGGGGGCCTACAATGAGCAGTTCTTC.

The rearrangement uses TRBV9 and TRBJ2-7; possible D gene TRBD1, 5 bases. The CDR3 has 14 amino acids. V shed 0 bases and J shed 3 bases, with 10 bases lying between them. In germline, CDR1 is SGDLS, CDR2 YYNGEE. The DNA for the CDR3 is TGTGCCAGCAGCGTAGCAGGGTTCGGCTACGAGCAGTACTTC. Residues: CASSVAGFGYEQYF. Full variable domain (outside the CDR3, taken from reference TRBV9 and TRBJ2-7): DSGVTQTPKHLITATGQRVTLRCSPRSGDLSVYWYQQSLDQGLQFLIQYYNGEERAKGNILERFSAQQFPDLHSELNLSSLELGDSALYFCASSVAGFGYEQYFGPGTRLTVT.

This rearrangement joins TRBV6-2 or TRBV6-3 to TRBJ2-4; 10 nucleotides agree with TRBD1. This CDR3 has 15 residues. Trimming removed 5 bases from V and 8 bases from J; junction bases left unmatched: 9. Germline lookup yields CDR1 MNHEY and CDR2 SVGEGT. The CDR3 spells CASSPRTGGPYIQYF. DNA of the CDR3: TGTGCCAGCAGTCCGCGGACAGGGGGTCCTTACATTCAGTACTTC.

This clone showed up just once. The chain combines TRBV5-4 with TRBJ1-6, with no clear D. The V gene's germline CDR1 is SGHNT and CDR2 YYREEE (reference sequence). Between the trimmed V and J ends, which lost 3 bases and 19 bases, there was a span of 20 bases. There are 13 residues in the CDR3. Here the CDR3 reads CASSSNTKLGLHF. The CDR3 region has the DNA TGTGCCAGCAGCTCAAACACCAAACTAGGCTTACACTTT.